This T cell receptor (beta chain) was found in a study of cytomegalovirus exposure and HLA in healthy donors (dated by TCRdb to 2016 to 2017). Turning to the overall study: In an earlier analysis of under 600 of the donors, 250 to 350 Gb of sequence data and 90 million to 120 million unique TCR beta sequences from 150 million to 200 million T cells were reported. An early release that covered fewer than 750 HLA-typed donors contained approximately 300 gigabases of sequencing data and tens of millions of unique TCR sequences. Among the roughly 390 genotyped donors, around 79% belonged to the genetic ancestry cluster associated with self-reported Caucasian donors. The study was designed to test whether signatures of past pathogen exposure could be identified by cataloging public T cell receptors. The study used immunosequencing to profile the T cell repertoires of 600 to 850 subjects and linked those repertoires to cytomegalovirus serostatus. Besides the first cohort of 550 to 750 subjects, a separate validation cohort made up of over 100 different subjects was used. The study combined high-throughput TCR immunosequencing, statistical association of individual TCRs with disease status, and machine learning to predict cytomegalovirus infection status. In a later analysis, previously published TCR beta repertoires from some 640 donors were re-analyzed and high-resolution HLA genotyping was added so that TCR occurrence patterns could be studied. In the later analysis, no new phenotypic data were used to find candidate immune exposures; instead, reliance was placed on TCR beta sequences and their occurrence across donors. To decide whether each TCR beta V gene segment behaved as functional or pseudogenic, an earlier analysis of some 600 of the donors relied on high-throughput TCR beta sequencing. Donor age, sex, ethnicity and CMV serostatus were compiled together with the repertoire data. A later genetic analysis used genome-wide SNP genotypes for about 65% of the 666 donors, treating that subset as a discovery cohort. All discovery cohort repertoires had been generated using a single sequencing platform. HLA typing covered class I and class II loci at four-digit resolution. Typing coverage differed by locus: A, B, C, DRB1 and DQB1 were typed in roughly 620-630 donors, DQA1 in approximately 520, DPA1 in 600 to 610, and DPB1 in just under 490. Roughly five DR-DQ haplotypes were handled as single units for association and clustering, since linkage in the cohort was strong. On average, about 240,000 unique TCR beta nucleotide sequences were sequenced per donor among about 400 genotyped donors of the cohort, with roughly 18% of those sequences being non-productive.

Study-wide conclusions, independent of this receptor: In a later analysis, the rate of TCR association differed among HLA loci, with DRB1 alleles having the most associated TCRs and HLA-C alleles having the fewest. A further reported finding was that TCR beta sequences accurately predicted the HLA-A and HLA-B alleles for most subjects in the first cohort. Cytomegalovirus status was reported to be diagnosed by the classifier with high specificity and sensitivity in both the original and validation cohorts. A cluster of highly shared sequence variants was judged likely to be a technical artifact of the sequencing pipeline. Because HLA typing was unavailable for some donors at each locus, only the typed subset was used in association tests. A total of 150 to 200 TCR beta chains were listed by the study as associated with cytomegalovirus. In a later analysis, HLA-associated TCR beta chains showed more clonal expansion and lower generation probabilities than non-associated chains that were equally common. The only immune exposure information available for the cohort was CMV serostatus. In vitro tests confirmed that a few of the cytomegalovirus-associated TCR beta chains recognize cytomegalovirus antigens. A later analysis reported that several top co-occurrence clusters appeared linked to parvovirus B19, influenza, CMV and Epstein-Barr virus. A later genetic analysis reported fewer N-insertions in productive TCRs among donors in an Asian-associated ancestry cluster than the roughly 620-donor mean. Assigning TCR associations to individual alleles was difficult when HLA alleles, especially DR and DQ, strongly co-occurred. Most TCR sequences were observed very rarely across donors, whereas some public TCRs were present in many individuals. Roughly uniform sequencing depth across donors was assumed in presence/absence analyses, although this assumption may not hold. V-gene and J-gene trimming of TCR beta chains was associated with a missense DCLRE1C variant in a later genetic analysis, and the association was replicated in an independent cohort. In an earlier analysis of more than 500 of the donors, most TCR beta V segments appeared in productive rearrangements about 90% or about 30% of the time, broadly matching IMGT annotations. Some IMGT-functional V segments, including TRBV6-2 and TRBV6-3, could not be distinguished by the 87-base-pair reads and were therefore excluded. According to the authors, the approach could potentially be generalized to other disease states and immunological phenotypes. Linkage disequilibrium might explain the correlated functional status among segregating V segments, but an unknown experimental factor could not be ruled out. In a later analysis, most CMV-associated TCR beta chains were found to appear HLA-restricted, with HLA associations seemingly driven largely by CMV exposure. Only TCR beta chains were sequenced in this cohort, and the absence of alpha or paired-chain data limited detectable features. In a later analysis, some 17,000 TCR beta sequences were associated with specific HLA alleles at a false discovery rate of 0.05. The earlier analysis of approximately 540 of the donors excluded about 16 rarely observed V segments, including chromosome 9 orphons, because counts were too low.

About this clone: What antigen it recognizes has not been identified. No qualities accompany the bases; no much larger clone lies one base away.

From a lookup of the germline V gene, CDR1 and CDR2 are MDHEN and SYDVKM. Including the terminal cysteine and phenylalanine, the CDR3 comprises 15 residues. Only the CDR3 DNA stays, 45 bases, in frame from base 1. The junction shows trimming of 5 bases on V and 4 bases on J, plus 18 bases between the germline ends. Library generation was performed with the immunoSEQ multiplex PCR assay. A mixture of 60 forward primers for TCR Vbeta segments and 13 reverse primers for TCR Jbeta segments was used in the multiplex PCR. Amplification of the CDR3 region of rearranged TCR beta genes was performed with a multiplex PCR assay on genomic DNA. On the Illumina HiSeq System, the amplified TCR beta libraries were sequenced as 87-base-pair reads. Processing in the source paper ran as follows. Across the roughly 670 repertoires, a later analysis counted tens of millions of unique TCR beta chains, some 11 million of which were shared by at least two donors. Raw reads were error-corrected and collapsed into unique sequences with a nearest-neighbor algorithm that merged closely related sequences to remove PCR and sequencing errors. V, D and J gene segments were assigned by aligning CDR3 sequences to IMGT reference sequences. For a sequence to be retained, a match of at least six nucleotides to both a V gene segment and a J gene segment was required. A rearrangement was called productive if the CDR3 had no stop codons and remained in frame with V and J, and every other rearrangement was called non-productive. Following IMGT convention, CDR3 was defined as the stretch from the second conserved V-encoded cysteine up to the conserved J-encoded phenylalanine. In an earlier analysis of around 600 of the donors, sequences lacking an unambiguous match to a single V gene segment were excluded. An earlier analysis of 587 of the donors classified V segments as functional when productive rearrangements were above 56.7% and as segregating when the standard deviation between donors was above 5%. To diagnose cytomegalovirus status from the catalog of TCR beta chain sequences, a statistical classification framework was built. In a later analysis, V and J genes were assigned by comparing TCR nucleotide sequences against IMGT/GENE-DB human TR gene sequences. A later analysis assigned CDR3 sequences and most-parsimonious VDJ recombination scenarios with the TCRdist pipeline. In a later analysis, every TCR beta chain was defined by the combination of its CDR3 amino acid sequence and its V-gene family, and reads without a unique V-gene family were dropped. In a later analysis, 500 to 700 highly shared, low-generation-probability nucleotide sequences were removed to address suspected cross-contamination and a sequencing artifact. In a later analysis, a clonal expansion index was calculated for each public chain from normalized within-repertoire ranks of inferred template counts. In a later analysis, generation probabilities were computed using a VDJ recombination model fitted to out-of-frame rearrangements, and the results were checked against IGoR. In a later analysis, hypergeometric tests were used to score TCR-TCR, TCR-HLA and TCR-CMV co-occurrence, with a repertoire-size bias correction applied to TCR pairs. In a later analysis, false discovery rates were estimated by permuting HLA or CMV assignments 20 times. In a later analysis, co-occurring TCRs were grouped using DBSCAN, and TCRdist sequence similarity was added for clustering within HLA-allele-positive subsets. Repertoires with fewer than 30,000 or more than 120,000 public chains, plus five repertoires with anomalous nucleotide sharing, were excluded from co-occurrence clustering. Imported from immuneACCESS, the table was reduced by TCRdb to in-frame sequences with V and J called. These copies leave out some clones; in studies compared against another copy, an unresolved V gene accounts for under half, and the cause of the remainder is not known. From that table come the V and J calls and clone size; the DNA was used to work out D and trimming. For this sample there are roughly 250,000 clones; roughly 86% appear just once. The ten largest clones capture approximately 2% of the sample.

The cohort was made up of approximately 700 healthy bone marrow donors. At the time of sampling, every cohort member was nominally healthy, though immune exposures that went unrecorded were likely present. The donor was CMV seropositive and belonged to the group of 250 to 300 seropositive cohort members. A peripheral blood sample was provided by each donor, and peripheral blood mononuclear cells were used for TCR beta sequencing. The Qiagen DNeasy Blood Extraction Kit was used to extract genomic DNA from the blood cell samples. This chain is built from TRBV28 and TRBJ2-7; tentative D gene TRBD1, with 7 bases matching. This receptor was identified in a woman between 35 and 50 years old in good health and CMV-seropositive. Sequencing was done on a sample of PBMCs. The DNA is TGTGCCAGCAGTAACCGACAGGGAGGAAGTTACGAGCAGTACTTC. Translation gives CASSNRQGGSYEQYF. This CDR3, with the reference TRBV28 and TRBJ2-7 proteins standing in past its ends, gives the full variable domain DVKVTQSSRYLVKRTGEKVFLECVQDMDHENMFWYRQDPGLGLRLIYFSYDVKMKEKGDIPEGYSVSREKKERFSLILESASTNQTSMYLCASSNRQGGSYEQYFGPGTRLTVT.